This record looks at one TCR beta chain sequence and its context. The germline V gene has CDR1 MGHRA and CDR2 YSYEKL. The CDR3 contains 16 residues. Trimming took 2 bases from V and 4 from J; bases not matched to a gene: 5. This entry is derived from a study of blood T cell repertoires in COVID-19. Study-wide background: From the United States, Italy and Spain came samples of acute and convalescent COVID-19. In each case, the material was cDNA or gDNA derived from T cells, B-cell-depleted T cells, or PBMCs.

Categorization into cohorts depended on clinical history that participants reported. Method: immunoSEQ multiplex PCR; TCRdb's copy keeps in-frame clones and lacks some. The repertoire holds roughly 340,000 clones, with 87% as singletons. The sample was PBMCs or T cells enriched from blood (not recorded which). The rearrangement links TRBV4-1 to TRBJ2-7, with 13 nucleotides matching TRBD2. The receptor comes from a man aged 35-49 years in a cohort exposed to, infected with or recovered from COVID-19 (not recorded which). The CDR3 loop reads CASSQTSGRAVYEQYF. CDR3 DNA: TGCGCCAGCAGCCAAACTAGCGGGAGGGCCGTTTACGAGCAGTACTTC.